This entry lists 17 T cell receptor beta chains sequenced from one sample in a study of OX40 agonist ivuxolimab in advanced cancers. Clones were read by immunoSEQ multiplex PCR, and TCRdb kept only the in-frame ones, dropping some. The repertoire holds 29,000 or so clones, 85% to 95% seen once, with about 9.4% in the top ten. The sequencing used CD4+ or CD8+ T cells sorted from blood, collected in a trial of the OX40 agonist ivuxolimab. The receptor set was obtained from an adult with an advanced solid tumor such as melanoma, head and neck, liver or kidney cancer.

V and J are TRBV5-6 and TRBJ1-2; D is undetermined. V was trimmed by 0 bases and J by 7 bases, leaving 10 bases between them. Looked up from germline, CDR1 is SGHDT and CDR2 is YYEEEE. The CDR3 has 13 amino acids. The CDR3 here is CASSLVSGIGYTF. Written as DNA, the CDR3 is TGTGCCAGCAGCTTGGTCTCCGGCATTGGCTACACCTTC. The whole variable domain, filled in from reference TRBV5-6 and TRBJ1-2, reads DAGVTQSPTHLIKTRGQQVTLRCSPKSGHDTVSWYQQALGQGPQFIFQYYEEEERQRGNFPDRFSGHQFPNYSSELNVNALLLGDSALYLCASSLVSGIGYTFGSGTRLTVV.

The chain joins TRBV27 to TRBJ2-2; D is uncertain. Germline V gives CDR1 MNHEY, CDR2 SMNVEV (reference sequence). There are 11 residues in the CDR3. Trimming took 5 bases from V and 7 from J, leaving 5 bases between them. The CDR3 coding sequence is TGTGCCAGCAGTCTAAACGGGGAGCTGTTTTTT. Translating it yields CASSLNGELFF.

V is TRBV28 and J is TRBJ2-5; D is possibly TRBD1 (5 bases). Germline V gene sequence: CDR1 MDHEN, CDR2 SYDVKM. The CDR3 sequence is 14 residues long. V lost 6 bases and J 4 bases, leaving 15 bases between the germline ends. CDR3 loop: CASSPVGAGETQYF. The CDR3 DNA is TGTGCCAGCAGCCCGGTTGGGGCAGGAGAGACCCAGTACTTC.

The chain uses TRBV6-1 and TRBJ2-3; the match to TRBD2 covers 11 bases. V shed 6 bases and J 6 bases; nucleotides not matched to a gene: 8. Germline values: CDR1 MNHNS, CDR2 SASEGT. The CDR3 extends over 15 amino acids. The CDR3: CASSLSGRAPDTQYF. In DNA, the CDR3 is TGTGCCAGCAGCCTTAGCGGGAGGGCCCCTGATACGCAGTATTTT.

This chain links TRBV10-3 with TRBJ1-4, with D possibly TRBD1 on 5 matching bases. V was shortened by 3 bases and J by 7 bases, with 9 bases between the two germline ends. Germline V CDR1 and CDR2: ENHRY, SYGVKD. This CDR3 region has 13 residues. Here the CDR3 reads CAISDRVGEKLFF. The DNA of the CDR3 is TGTGCCATCAGTGACAGGGTGGGTGAAAAACTGTTTTTT.

The CDR3 spells CASSSHGLAGGYNEQFF. For the CDR3, the DNA is TGTGCCAGCAGCTCCCATGGGCTAGCGGGGGGGTACAATGAGCAGTTCTTC. The rearrangement joins TRBV11-1 to TRBJ2-1; 12 bases map to TRBD2. V dropped 4 bases and J dropped 4; count of bases not matched to a gene: 8. CDR3 length equals 17 residues. Germline assignment: CDR1 SGHAT and CDR2 FQDESV (reference sequence).

The chain uses TRBV6-6 and TRBJ2-3, with D tentatively TRBD1 (5 bases). The CDR3 is 12 residues long. Germline loops: CDR1 MNHNY, CDR2 SVGAGI (reference sequence). V was clipped by 6 bases and J by 5 bases, with 9 bases between them. The CDR3 is CASSLTEDTQYF. The CDR3 bases are TGTGCCAGCAGCCTGACAGAAGATACGCAGTATTTT.

This sequence joins TRBV27 and TRBJ2-1; 11 bases match TRBD1. Germline trimming cut 7 bases from V and 9 bases from J; bases unmatched to any gene: 8. This CDR3 contains 14 residues. Germline loops: CDR1 MNHEY, CDR2 SMNVEV (reference sequence). CDR3 coding DNA: TGTGCCAGCATTGGGACAGGGGGATGGGGTGAGCAGTTCTTC. Residues: CASIGTGGWGEQFF.

The chain links TRBV5-1 to TRBJ2-3; the match to TRBD2 covers 14 bases. Germline loops: CDR1 SGHRS, CDR2 YFSETQ. The J segment lost 2 bases and the V segment lost 4 bases, leaving 6 bases of the junction unmatched. The CDR3 is 17 residues long. CDR3 protein: CASSPGLAGATTDTQYF. In nucleotides, the CDR3 is TGCGCCAGCAGCCCGGGACTAGCGGGGGCCACCACAGATACGCAGTATTTT.

The genes are TRBV6-5 and TRBJ1-2; 7 bases agree with TRBD1. CDR3 length: 12 amino acids. The germline V gene has CDR1 MNHEY and CDR2 SVGAGI. V dropped 8 bases and J dropped 4; count of bases not matched to a gene: 4. CDR3 in DNA: TGTGCCAGCCTGGAGGGGGCCTATGGCTACACCTTC. As protein: CASLEGAYGYTF.

The chain is built from TRBV12-5 and TRBJ1-1, with TRBD1 identical over 7 bases. Germline CDR1 and CDR2: LGHNT and FRNRAP. V shed 5 bases and J 0 bases; nucleotides not matched to a gene: 6. The CDR3 extends over 15 amino acids. CDR3 region: CASGPGQILNTEAFF. In DNA form, the CDR3 reads TGTGCTAGTGGTCCGGGACAGATTTTGAACACTGAAGCTTTCTTT.

The chain carries TRBV5-1 and TRBJ2-3; 8 nucleotides match TRBD2. V dropped 3 bases and J dropped 0; count of bases not matched to a gene: 3. Per the germline V gene, CDR1 is SGHRS and CDR2 is YFSETQ. The CDR3 runs 15 residues. CDR3 residues: CASSSAGASTDTQYF. The CDR3 DNA is TGCGCCAGCAGCTCAGCGGGGGCTAGCACAGATACGCAGTATTTT. The full variable domain, rest sourced from reference TRBV5-1 and TRBJ2-3, is KAGVTQTPRYLIKTRGQQVTLSCSPISGHRSVSWYQQTPGQGLQFLFEYFSETQRNKGNFPGRFSGRQFSNSRSEMNVSTLELGDSALYLCASSSAGASTDTQYFGPGTRLTVL.

This chain uses TRBV11-1 with TRBJ2-7; the D is unclear. The germline gives CDR1 SGHAT, CDR2 FQDESV (reference sequence). This CDR3 is built from 15 residues. The germline V and J ends were trimmed by 1 base and 3 bases, with 13 bases remaining between them. The CDR3 loop is CASSLDRVVSYEQYF. The CDR3 nucleotides read TGTGCCAGCAGCTTAGATCGCGTAGTAAGCTACGAGCAGTACTTC.

This chain joins TRBV7-9 and TRBJ2-7; D is unclear. Germline V CDR1 and CDR2: SEHNR, FQNEAQ (reference sequence). The CDR3 length is 15 residues. V lost 2 bases and J lost 3, with 14 bases in between. The CDR3 spells CASSLSQDGYYEQYF. The CDR3 nucleotides read TGTGCCAGCAGCTTAAGTCAGGACGGATACTACGAGCAGTACTTC. Using reference TRBV7-9 and TRBJ2-7 for the parts outside the CDR3, the full variable domain is DTGVSQNPRHKITKRGQNVTFRCDPISEHNRLYWYRQTLGQGPEFLTYFQNEAQLEKSRLLSDRFSAERPKGSFSTLEIQRTEQGDSAMYLCASSLSQDGYYEQYFGPGTRLTVT.

The gene calls are TRBV7-9 and TRBJ1-2; D unresolved. The germline V and J ends were trimmed by 1 base and 13 bases, with 16 bases remaining between them. The V gene's germline CDR1 is SEHNR and CDR2 FQNEAQ (reference sequence). This CDR3 is 13 amino acids long. CDR3 in amino acids: CASSLGSRLMCTF. The CDR3 region has the DNA TGTGCCAGCAGCTTAGGGTCCCGCCTGATGTGCACCTTC.

The chain employs TRBV9 and TRBJ2-1, with TRBD2 as a possible D gene (5 bases). The CDR3 runs 18 residues. Germline V gives CDR1 SGDLS, CDR2 YYNGEE. Trimming removed 0 bases at V and 2 bases at J, with 18 bases between. The CDR3 reads CASSVATGVMSAYNEQFF. The CDR3 DNA follows: TGTGCCAGCAGCGTAGCTACCGGGGTAATGAGCGCCTACAATGAGCAGTTCTTC.

This chain joins TRBV10-3 and TRBJ1-2; D remains unclear. Germline-derived CDR1 and CDR2 are ENHRY and SYGVKD. Trimming shortened V by 3 bases and J by 5 bases, and 19 bases separated the two germline ends. The CDR3 consists of 16 residues. DNA for the CDR3: TGTGCCATCAGTGATACGGGCCAGGCCTCTTTTTATGGCTACACCTTC. As protein: CAISDTGQASFYGYTF.